This T cell receptor beta chain appears in the sequencing data of a study of blood T cell repertoires in COVID-19. The CDR3 runs to 15 residues. V lost 2 bases to trimming and J lost 2 bases; unmatched junction nucleotides: 3. Germline V gene sequence: CDR1 SEHNR, CDR2 FQNEAQ (reference sequence). Original data processing: Cell counts per sample came from amplifying reference gene primers. Assay: immunoSEQ multiplex PCR; the TCRdb copy retains only in-frame clones and omits some. The V and J calls and clone size are taken from that table; D and trimming were inferred from the DNA. The sample holds approximately 330,000 clones, 65% to 90% seen once.

The sequence derives from a woman aged 40 to 50 with acute COVID-19. The sequencing sample was made of PBMCs or T cells enriched from blood (not recorded which). The rearrangement links TRBV7-9 to TRBJ1-3; 7 nucleotides match TRBD1. The CDR3, as DNA: TGTGCCAGCAGCTTAACTCAGGGGGCTGGAAACACCATATATTTT. Its translation is CASSLTQGAGNTIYF.